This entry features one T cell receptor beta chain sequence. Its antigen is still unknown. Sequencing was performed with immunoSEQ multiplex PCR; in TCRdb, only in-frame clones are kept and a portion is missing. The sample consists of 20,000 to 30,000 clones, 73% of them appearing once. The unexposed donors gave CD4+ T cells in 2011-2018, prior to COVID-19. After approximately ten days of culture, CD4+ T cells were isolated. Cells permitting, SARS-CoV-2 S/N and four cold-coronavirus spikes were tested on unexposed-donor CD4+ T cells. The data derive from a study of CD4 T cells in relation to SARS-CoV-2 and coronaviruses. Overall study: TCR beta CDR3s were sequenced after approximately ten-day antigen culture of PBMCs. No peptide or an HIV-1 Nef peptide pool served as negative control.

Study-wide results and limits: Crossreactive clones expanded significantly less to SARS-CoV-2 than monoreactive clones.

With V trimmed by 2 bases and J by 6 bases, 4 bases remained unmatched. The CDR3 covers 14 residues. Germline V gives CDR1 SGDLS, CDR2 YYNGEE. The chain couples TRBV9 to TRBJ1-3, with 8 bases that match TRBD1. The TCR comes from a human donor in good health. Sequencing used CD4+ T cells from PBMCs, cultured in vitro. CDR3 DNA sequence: TGTGCCAGCAGCGTTAGCAGGGGGCAAAACACCATATATTTT. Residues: CASSVSRGQNTIYF.